Presented here are 14 T cell receptor beta chains from one specimen sequenced in a study of blood T cell repertoires in COVID-19. Measured with immunoSEQ multiplex PCR; TCRdb has only the in-frame clones, and not every one. The data hold about 160,000 clones, with around 85% observed a single time. Sequencing was carried out using PBMCs or T cells enriched from blood (not recorded which). These receptors originate from a woman in her 40s with acute COVID-19.

The chain employs TRBV9 and TRBJ2-5, with 12 bases identical to TRBD2. CDR3 length: 17 residues. Unmatched junction bases numbered 11, after V lost 3 bases and J lost 5 bases. Germline-derived CDR1 and CDR2 are SGDLS and YYNGEE. This CDR3 reads CASSGGLAGNNWETQYF. Written as DNA, the CDR3 is TGTGCCAGCAGCGGGGGACTAGCGGGTAATAATTGGGAGACCCAGTACTTC.

The chain has TRBV4-1 and TRBJ2-3; 9 bases fit TRBD1. This CDR3 is 17 amino acids long. CDR1 and CDR2 (germline): MGHRA, YSYEKL. V dropped 3 bases and J dropped 0; count of bases not matched to a gene: 7. The CDR3 nucleotides read TGCGCCAGCAGCCATGCAACAGGGGGCTCTAGCACAGATACGCAGTATTTT. As protein: CASSHATGGSSTDTQYF.

The J gene is TRBJ2-6, the V gene TRBV6-6; D unclear. Trimming took 6 bases from V and 0 from J, leaving 12 bases between them. Germline CDR1 MNHNY, CDR2 SVGAGI (reference sequence). The CDR3 sequence is 16 residues long. CDR3 sequence reads: CASSTSPFSGANVLTF. The CDR3 DNA reads TGTGCCAGCAGCACATCACCCTTCTCTGGGGCCAACGTCCTGACTTTC.

The chain has TRBV27 and TRBJ2-2; 7 bases map to TRBD1. Trimming at V came to 0 bases and at J to 11 bases, leaving 12 bases not matched to a gene. Germline V gives CDR1 MNHEY, CDR2 SMNVEV (reference sequence). This CDR3 comprises 16 residues. In DNA, the CDR3 is TGTGCCAGCAGTTTATCGACAGGGCAAGGGGTGGCAGAGCTGTTTTTT. It encodes CASSLSTGQGVAELFF.

This sequence joins TRBV18 and TRBJ1-1; D possibly corresponds to TRBD1 (5 bases). Looked up from germline, CDR1 is KGHSH and CDR2 is LQKENI. The CDR3 covers 16 residues. Trimming removed 1 base at V and 1 base at J, with 13 bases between. The CDR3 bases are TGTGCCAGCTCACCACTTAGTTCAGGGCAGAACACTGAAGCTTTCTTT. This translates into CASSPLSSGQNTEAFF.

V usage is TRBV2 and J usage is TRBJ1-1; maybe TRBD1 (5 bases). The V and J ends lost 0 bases and 8 bases respectively, with 13 bases between them. Germline CDR1 and CDR2: SNHLY and FYNNEI. This CDR3 has 14 amino acids. The CDR3: CASSEALPDMEAFF. CDR3 in DNA: TGTGCCAGCAGTGAAGCGCTCCCGGACATGGAAGCTTTCTTT.

The gene calls are TRBV4-1 and TRBJ1-1; D unclear. Germline assignment: CDR1 MGHRA and CDR2 YSYEKL. The germline V and J ends were trimmed by 1 base and 1 base, with 10 bases remaining between them. The CDR3 is 15 amino acids. The CDR3 nucleotides read TGCGCCAGCAGCCAAGTTTCCGGGTCGAACACTGAAGCTTTCTTT. Translation gives CASSQVSGSNTEAFF.

This clone came up a few times. This chain uses TRBV5-6 with TRBJ1-2; D is uncertain. CDR3 size: 12 residues. Trimming pared 1 base from V and 8 bases from J, leaving 9 bases between. CDR1 is SGHDT and CDR2 is YYEEEE in the germline V gene. The CDR3 sequence: CASSLTTGGYTF. In nucleotides, the CDR3 is TGTGCCAGCAGCTTGACTACTGGAGGCTACACCTTC.

Worth noting for this clone: Sequence at one end of the junction differs from germline and may be a read error. The chain carries TRBV7-9 and TRBJ2-5; 7 positions agree with TRBD2. Germline V CDR1 and CDR2: SEHNR, FQNEAQ (reference sequence). The CDR3 is 15 residues long. The CDR3 coding sequence is TGTGCCAGCAGAAATCCGGGACTATCTATAGAGCCCCAGTACTTC. It specifies CASRNPGLSIEPQYF.

This clone was counted a single time. The chain uses TRBV27 and TRBJ1-2; D is ambiguous. The CDR3 runs 14 residues. Trimming stripped 0 bases from V and 6 bases from J, with 11 bases between. In germline, CDR1 is MNHEY, CDR2 SMNVEV (reference sequence). The CDR3: CASSLSWQSHGYTF. DNA of the CDR3: TGTGCCAGCAGTTTATCGTGGCAGTCTCATGGCTACACCTTC.

This clone was counted a few times. The chain links TRBV19 to TRBJ2-7; TRBD1 might be the D (7 bases). V was pared by 3 bases and J by 2 bases, with 14 bases between. This CDR3 is built from 15 residues. Germline CDR1 LNHDA, CDR2 SQIVND (reference sequence). CDR3 nucleotide sequence: TGTGCCAGTAGTATCAGGGGGGACAGCACCTACGAGCAGTACTTC. Its protein is CASSIRGDSTYEQYF.

This clone was observed many times. The chain carries TRBV11-3 and TRBJ2-3, with a tentative D call TRBD2 (7 bases). The CDR3 covers 14 residues. Germline V lookup: CDR1 SGHNT, CDR2 YENEEA. Trimming cost V 4 bases and J 6 bases, with 14 bases left between them. The CDR3 reads CASSSIRGADTQYF. In DNA, the CDR3 is TGTGCCAGCAGCTCCATACGGGGGGCGGATACGCAGTATTTT.

The chain's CDR3 is CASSGISGDYGYTF. CDR3 sequence (DNA): TGCGCCAGCAGTGGCATTTCAGGGGACTATGGCTACACCTTC. This sequence joins TRBV10-2 and TRBJ1-2, with D possibly TRBD1 on 6 matching bases. The length of the CDR3 is 14 residues. Deletions cut 4 bases from V and 3 bases from J, with 12 bases between. CDR1 is WSHSY and CDR2 is SAAADI in the germline V gene.

The genes are TRBV5-1 and TRBJ2-1, with 9 nucleotides matching TRBD2. Losses at the gene ends were 0 bases for V and 6 bases for J; bases not matched to a gene: 10. CDR3 length: 17 residues. In germline, CDR1 is SGHRS, CDR2 YFSETQ. The CDR3 bases are TGCGCCAGCAGCTTGGCGCCGGGGGGCGGGAGGGCCAATGAGCAGTTCTTC. It specifies CASSLAPGGGRANEQFF. The entire variable domain, with the rest obtained from reference TRBV5-1 and TRBJ2-1, is as follows: KAGVTQTPRYLIKTRGQQVTLSCSPISGHRSVSWYQQTPGQGLQFLFEYFSETQRNKGNFPGRFSGRQFSNSRSEMNVSTLELGDSALYLCASSLAPGGGRANEQFFGPGTRLTVL.